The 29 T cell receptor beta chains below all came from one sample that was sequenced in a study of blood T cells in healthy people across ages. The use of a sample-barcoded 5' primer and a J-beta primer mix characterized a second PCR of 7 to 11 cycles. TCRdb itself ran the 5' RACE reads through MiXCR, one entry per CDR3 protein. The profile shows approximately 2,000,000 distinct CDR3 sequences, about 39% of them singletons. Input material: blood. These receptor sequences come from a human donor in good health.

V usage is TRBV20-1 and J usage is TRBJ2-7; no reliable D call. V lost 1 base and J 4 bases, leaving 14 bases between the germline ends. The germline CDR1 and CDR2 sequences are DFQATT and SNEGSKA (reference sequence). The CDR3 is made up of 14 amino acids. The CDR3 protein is CSARVTNLGYEQYF. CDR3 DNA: TGCAGTGCTAGAGTGACGAACTTGGGATACGAGCAGTACTTC.

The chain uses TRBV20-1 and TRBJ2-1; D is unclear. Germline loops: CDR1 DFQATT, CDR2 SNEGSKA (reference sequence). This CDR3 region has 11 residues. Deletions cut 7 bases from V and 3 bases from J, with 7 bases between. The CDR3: CSVTYYNEQFF. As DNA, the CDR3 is TGCAGTGTTACCTACTACAATGAGCAGTTCTTC.

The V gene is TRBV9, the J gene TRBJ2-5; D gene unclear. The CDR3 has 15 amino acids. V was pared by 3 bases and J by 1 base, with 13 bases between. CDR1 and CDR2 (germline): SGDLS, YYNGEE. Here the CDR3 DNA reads TGTGCCAGCAGCGGGAGTGGGTCACCCCAAGAGACCCAGTACTTC. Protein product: CASSGSGSPQETQYF.

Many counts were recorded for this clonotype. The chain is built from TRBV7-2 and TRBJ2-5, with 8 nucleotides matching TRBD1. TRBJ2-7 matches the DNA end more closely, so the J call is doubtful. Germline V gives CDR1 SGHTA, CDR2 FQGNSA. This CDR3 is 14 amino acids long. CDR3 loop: CASSPMTGDGEQYF. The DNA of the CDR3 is TGTGCCAGCAGCCCCATGACAGGGGATGGCGAGCAGTACTTC.

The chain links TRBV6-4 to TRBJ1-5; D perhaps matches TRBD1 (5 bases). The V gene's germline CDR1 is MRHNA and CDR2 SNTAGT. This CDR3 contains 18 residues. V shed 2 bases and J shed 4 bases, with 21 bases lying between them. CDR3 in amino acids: CASSDGRDVVAGNQPQHF. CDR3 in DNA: TGTGCCAGCAGTGACGGCAGGGACGTGGTAGCTGGTAATCAGCCCCAGCATTTT.

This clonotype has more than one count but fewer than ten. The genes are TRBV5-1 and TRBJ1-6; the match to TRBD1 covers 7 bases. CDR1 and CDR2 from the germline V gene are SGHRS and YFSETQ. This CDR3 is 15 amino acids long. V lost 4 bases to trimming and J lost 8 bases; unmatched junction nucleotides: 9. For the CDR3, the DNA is TGCGCCAGCAGCCTAAGGACAGGAGCGGATTCACCCCTCCACTTT. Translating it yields CASSLRTGADSPLHF.

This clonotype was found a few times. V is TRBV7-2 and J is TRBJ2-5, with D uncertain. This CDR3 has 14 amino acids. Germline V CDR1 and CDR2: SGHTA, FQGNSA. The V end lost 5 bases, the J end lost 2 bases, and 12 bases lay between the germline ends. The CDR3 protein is CASSKTARQETQYF. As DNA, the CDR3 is TGTGCCAGCAGCAAAACGGCTCGACAAGAGACCCAGTACTTC.

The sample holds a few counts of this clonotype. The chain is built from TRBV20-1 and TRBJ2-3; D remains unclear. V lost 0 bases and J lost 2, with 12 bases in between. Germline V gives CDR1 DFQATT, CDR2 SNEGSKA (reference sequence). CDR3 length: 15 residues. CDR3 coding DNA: TGCAGTGCTAGAGATGTGGGCGCTTTCACAGATACGCAGTATTTT. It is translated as CSARDVGAFTDTQYF.

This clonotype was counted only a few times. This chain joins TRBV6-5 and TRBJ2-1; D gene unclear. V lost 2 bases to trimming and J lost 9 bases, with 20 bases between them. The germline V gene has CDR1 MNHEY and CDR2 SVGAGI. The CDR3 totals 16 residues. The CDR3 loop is CASSYGNSPGLGEQFF. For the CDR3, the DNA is TGTGCCAGCAGTTACGGGAACTCCCCTGGGCTAGGTGAGCAGTTCTTC.

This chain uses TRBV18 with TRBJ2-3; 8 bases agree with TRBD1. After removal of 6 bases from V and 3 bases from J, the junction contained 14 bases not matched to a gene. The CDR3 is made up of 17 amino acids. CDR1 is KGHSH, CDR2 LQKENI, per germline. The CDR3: CASSGEIQGARTDTQYF. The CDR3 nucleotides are TGTGCCAGCTCGGGCGAAATCCAGGGGGCGCGTACAGATACGCAGTATTTT.

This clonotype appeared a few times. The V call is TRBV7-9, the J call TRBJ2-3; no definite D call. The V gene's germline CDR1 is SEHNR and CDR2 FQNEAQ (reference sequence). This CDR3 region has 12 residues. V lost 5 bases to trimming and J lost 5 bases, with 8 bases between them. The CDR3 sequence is CASSAAVDTQYF. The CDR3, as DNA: TGTGCCAGCAGCGCGGCCGTAGATACGCAGTATTTT.

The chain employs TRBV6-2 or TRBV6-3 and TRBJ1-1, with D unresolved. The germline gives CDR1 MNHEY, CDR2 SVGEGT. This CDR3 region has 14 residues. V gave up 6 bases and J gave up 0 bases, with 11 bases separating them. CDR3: CASRDRRMNTEAFF. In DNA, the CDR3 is TGTGCCAGCAGGGATAGAAGGATGAACACTGAAGCTTTCTTT.

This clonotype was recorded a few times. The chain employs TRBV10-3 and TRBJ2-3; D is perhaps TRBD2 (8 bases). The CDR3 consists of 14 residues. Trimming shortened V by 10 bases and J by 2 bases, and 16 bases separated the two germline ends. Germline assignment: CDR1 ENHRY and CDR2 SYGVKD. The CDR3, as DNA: TGTGCCACCGGGAGGGGGCTATACACAGATACGCAGTATTTT. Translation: CATGRGLYTDTQYF.

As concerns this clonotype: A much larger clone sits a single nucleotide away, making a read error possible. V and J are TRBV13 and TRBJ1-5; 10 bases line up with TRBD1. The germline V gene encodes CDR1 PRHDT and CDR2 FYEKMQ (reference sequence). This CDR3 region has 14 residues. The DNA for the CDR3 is TGTGCCAGCAGCTTGACAGGGGGCAGTCAGCCCCGGCATTTT. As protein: CASSLTGGSQPRHF.

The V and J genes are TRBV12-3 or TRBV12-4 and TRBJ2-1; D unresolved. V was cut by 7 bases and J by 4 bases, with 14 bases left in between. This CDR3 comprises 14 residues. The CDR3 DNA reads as TGTGCCAGCACCGACACAACTACTTACAATGAGCAGTTCTTC. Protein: CASTDTTTYNEQFF.

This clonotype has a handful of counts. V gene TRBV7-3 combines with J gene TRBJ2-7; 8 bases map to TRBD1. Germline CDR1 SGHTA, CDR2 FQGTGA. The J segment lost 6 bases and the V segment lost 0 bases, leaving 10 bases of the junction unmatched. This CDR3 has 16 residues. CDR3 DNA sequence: TGTGCCAGCAGCTTAACCGGGACAGGCCCCATATCCGAGCAGTACTTC. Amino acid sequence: CASSLTGTGPISEQYF. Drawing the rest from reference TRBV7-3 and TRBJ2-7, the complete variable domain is GAGVSQTPSNKVTEKGKYVELRCDPISGHTALYWYRQSLGQGPEFLIYFQGTGAADDSGLPNDRFFAVRPEGSVSTLKIQRTERGDSAVYLCASSLTGTGPISEQYFGPGTRLTVT.

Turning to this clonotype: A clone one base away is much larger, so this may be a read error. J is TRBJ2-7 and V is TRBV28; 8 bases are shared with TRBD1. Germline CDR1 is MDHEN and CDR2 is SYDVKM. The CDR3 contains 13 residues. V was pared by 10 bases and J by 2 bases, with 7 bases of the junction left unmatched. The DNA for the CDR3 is TGTGCCACCAAGAGGACAGGGACCTACGAGCAGTACTTC. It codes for CATKRTGTYEQYF. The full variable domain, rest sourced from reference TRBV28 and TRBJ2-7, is DVKVTQSSRYLVKRTGEKVFLECVQDMDHENMFWYRQDPGLGLRLIYFSYDVKMKEKGDIPEGYSVSREKKERFSLILESASTNQTSMYLCATKRTGTYEQYFGPGTRLTVT.

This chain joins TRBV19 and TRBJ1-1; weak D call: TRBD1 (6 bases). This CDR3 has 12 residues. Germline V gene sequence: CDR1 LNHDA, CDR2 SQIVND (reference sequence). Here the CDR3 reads CVSRGSYLGAFF. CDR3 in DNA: TGTGTATCAAGGGGGTCGTATTTAGGAGCTTTCTTT.

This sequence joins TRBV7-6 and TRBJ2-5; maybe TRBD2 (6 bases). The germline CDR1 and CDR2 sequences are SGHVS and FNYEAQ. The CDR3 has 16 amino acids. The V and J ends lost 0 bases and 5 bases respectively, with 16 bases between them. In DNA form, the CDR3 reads TGTGCCAGCAGCTTAGCGGAGGGGACCTTAAGGGAGACCCAGTACTTC. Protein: CASSLAEGTLRETQYF.

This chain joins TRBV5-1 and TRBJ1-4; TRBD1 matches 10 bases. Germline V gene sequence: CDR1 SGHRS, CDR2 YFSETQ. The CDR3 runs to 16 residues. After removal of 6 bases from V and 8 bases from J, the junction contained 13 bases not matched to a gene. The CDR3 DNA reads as TGCGCCAGCACCCCGCTTCCCCCGGGACAGGGGGAAAAACTGTTTTTT. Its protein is CASTPLPPGQGEKLFF.

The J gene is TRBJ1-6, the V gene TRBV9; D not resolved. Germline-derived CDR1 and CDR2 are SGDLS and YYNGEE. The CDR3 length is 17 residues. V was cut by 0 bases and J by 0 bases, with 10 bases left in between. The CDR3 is CASSVAEESSYNSPLHF. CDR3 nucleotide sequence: TGTGCCAGCAGCGTAGCTGAAGAGAGCTCCTATAATTCACCCCTCCACTTT.

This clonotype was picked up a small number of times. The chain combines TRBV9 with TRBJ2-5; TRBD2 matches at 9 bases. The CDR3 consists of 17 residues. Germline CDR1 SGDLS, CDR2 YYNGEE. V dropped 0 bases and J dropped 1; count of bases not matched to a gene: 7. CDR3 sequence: CASSVGGASGAQETQYF. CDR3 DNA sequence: TGTGCCAGCAGCGTAGGGGGGGCTAGCGGGGCCCAAGAGACCCAGTACTTC.

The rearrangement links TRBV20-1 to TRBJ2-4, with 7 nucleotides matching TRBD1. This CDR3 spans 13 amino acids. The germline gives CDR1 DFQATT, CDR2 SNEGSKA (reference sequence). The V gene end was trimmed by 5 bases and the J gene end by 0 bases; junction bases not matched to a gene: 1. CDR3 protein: CSAGDRAKNIQYF. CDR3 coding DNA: TGCAGTGCTGGGGACAGAGCCAAAAACATTCAGTACTTC.

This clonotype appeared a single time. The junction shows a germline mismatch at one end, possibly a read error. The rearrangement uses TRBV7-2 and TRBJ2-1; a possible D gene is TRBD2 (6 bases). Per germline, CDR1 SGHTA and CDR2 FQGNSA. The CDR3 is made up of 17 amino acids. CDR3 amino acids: CANSPRPLAVPYNEQFF. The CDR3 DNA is TGTGCCAACAGCCCCCGGCCGTTAGCGGTACCCTACAATGAGCAGTTCTTC.

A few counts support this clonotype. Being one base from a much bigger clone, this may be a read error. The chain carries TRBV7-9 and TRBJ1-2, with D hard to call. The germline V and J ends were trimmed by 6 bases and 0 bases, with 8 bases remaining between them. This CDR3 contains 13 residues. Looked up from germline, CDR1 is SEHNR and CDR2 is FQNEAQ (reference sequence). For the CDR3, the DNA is TGTGCCAGCAGTCCGACATCTAACTATGGCTACACCTTC. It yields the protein CASSPTSNYGYTF.

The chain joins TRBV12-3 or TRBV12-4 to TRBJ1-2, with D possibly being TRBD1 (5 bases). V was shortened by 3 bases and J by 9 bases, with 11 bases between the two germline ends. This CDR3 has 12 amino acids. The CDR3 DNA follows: TGTGCCAGCAGTTTGGGCGGGGGTAGCTACACCTTC. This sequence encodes CASSLGGGSYTF.

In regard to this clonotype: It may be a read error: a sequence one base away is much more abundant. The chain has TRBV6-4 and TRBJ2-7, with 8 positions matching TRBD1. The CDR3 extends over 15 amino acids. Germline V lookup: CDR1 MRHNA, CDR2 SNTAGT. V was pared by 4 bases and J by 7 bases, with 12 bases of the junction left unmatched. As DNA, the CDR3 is TGTGCCAGCAGTGTCGACAGGGGAACCTACAATGAGCAGTACTTC. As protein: CASSVDRGTYNEQYF.

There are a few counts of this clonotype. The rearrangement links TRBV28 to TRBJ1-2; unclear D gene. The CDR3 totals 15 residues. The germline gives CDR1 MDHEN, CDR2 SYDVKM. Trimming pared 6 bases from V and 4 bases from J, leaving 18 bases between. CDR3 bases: TGTGCCAGCAGCTTAGGAATGGTGGGCGTCTATGGCTACACCTTC. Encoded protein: CASSLGMVGVYGYTF.

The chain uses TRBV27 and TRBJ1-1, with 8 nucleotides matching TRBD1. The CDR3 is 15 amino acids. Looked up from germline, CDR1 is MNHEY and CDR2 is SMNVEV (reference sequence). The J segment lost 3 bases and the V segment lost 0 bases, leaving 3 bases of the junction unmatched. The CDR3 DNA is TGTGCCAGCAGTTTATCAACAGGGGGGTACACTGAAGCTTTCTTT. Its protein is CASSLSTGGYTEAFF.